The entry that follows covers one T cell receptor (beta chain) sequence. Its antigen remains unknown. Assay: immunoSEQ multiplex PCR; the TCRdb copy retains only in-frame clones and omits some. Among tens of thousands of clones listed, 80% to 95% were seen once. Blood was sampled at baseline, cycle 4 day 1, and cycle 7 day 1. The V end lost 5 bases, the J end lost 0 bases, and 15 bases lay between the germline ends. The CDR3 has 16 residues. Germline-derived CDR1 and CDR2 are SGHDN and FVKESK. The data stem from a study of OX40 agonist ivuxolimab in advanced cancers. Across the whole study: Three partial responders included one hepatocellular carcinoma patient and two cutaneous melanoma patients.

Overall study results and limits: The mean number of expanded clones was higher in CD8+ T cells than in CD4+. Low levels of normalized T-cell clonal expansion also appeared in some nonresponders.

The sequenced sample was CD4+ or CD8+ T cells sorted from blood, obtained in a trial of the OX40 agonist ivuxolimab. The TCR originated in an adult with an advanced solid tumor such as melanoma, head and neck, liver or kidney cancer. The rearrangement links TRBV14 to TRBJ2-3; D might be TRBD2 (6 bases). CDR3 bases: TGTGCCAGCAGCAGTCCTAGCGACTTTAGCACAGATACGCAGTATTTT. Translating it yields CASSSPSDFSTDTQYF.